This T cell receptor beta chain appears in the sequencing data of a study of PD-1 blockade in classical Hodgkin lymphoma. General observations from the study: At baseline, newly diagnosed patients reportedly showed less TCR diversity than healthy donors.

A word on this clone: Its cognate antigen is unknown.

Libraries were prepared by immunoSEQ multiplex PCR; TCRdb keeps only in-frame clonotypes and omits some of them. Among more than 25,000 clones listed, 70% to 80% were seen once. Every patient was affected by relapse after autologous stem cell transplantation, while exposure to brentuximab vedotin was not uniform. The CDR3 length is 15 residues. From germline, CDR1 is SGHKS and CDR2 YYEKEE (reference sequence). The V end was cut by 0 bases, the J end by 7 bases, with 16 bases between. V gene TRBV5-5 combines with J gene TRBJ2-5, with a tentative D call TRBD2 (6 bases). The specimen was peripheral blood mononuclear cells (PBMCs), collected before the second cycle of nivolumab. The origin of this receptor is a human donor with classical Hodgkin lymphoma. CDR3 region: CASSLGTGSVGTQYF. CDR3 nucleotide sequence: TGTGCCAGCAGCTTGGGCACCGGGAGTGTCGGGACCCAGTACTTC.